A selection of T cell receptor beta chains follows, all from one sample in a study of human T cells and chemical hapten exposure. TCRdb re-called the RACE reads through MiXCR, storing one row per CDR3 protein. This table holds under 200,000 distinct CDR3 sequences, about 31% found once. This material consisted of whole blood, taken in connection with sensitization to the hapten diphenylcyclopropenone (DPC). These receptor sequences come from a woman aged 25 to 39 with alopecia areata. Some clones in this sample may be carry-over from other donors' samples. CDR3s include the opening cysteine and the closing phenylalanine or tryptophan. The order of the fields is D gene, V gene, J gene, clone size, CDR3 DNA, CDR3 protein. The D gene is left open where the match is weak. Clone size is not always given. Where it is, it says once, few, many or a class for expanded clones.

D: NA; V: TRBV19; J: TRBJ1-2; size: NA; DNA: TGTGCCAGCCAGACTCTCGGCGGCCTTGGCTACACCTTC; CDR3: CASQTLGGLGYTF
D: NA; V: TRBV7-6; J: TRBJ2-3; size: NA; DNA: TGTGCCAGCAGCTTAAGGGCGGACACAGATACGCAGTATTTT; CDR3: CASSLRADTDTQYF
D: NA; V: TRBV9; J: TRBJ2-3; size: few; DNA: TGTGCCAGCAGCGTAGTGGGGCAGGGAGATACGCAGTATTTT; CDR3: CASSVVGQGDTQYF
D: NA; V: TRBV28; J: TRBJ1-2; size: NA; DNA: TGTGCCAGCAGTCCCCAGCCATCGGGCTATGGCTACACCTTC; CDR3: CASSPQPSGYGYTF
D: TRBD2; V: TRBV4-1; J: TRBJ2-1; size: NA; DNA: TGCGCCAGCACCACCGTGTTTAGCGGGAGGGGAAATGAGCAGTTCTTC; CDR3: CASTTVFSGRGNEQFF
D: NA; V: TRBV29-1; J: TRBJ1-2; size: few; DNA: TGCAGCGTCAATCCAACAGGAGTCCATGGCTACACCTTC; CDR3: CSVNPTGVHGYTF
D: NA; V: TRBV10-3; J: TRBJ1-3; size: NA; DNA: TGTGCCATTTGGACGGGTTTTGGGGACACCATATATTTT; CDR3: CAIWTGFGDTIYF
D: NA; V: TRBV4-3; J: TRBJ1-1; size: few; DNA: TGCGCCAGCAGCCAAGACTCATACAGCACTGAAGCTTTCTTT; CDR3: CASSQDSYSTEAFF
D: NA; V: TRBV18; J: TRBJ1-3; size: NA; DNA: TGTGCCAGCTCACCACCGGCCGTCTCTGGAAACACCATATATTTT; CDR3: CASSPPAVSGNTIYF
D: TRBD1; V: TRBV6-1; J: TRBJ1-2; size: NA; DNA: TGTGCCAGCAGTGAAGGAGGGGGCAAGGGCTACACCTTC; CDR3: CASSEGGGKGYTF
D: NA; V: TRBV28; J: TRBJ2-7; size: NA; DNA: TGTGCCAGCACCGGAGGACGGGAGAAGCAGTACTTC; CDR3: CASTGGREKQYF
D: NA; V: TRBV10-3; J: TRBJ2-3; size: NA; DNA: TGTGCCATCAGTGAGTCGATGGGCCGAGCCCCAGATACGCAGTATTTT; CDR3: CAISESMGRAPDTQYF
D: NA; V: TRBV4-2; J: TRBJ2-7; size: few; DNA: TGTGCCAGCAGCCAAAAGGGCTCGGGGTACGAGCAGTACTTC; CDR3: CASSQKGSGYEQYF
D: NA; V: TRBV6-5; J: TRBJ1-1; size: NA; DNA: TGTGCCAGCAGAAAGCTGGTGAACACTGAAGCTTTCTTT; CDR3: CASRKLVNTEAFF
D: NA; V: TRBV14; J: TRBJ2-5; size: NA; DNA: TGTGCCAGCAGCCAAACTGCTAGTGCCCCCGGGACCCAGTACTTC; CDR3: CASSQTASAPGTQYF
D: TRBD2; V: TRBV29-1; J: TRBJ2-3; size: NA; DNA: TGCAGCGTTGATGTGACTAGCGGGAATACGCAGTATTTT; CDR3: CSVDVTSGNTQYF
D: NA; V: TRBV6-6; J: TRBJ2-3; size: NA; DNA: TGTGCCAGCAGTCGAGGGCCGGGAGATACGCAGTATTTT; CDR3: CASSRGPGDTQYF
D: NA; V: TRBV20-1; J: TRBJ1-1; size: NA; DNA: TGCAGTGCTTCCCGCGGGGGACGTATGAACACTGAAGCTTTCTTT; CDR3: CSASRGGRMNTEAFF
D: NA; V: TRBV7-2; J: TRBJ2-4; size: once; DNA: TGTGCCAGCAGCTTAGCGGGGAACAGGGAAAACATTCAGTACTTC; CDR3: CASSLAGNRENIQYF
D: NA; V: TRBV28; J: TRBJ1-1; size: NA; DNA: TGTGCCAGCAAAGGGGGGAGGACTGAAGCTTTCTTT; CDR3: CASKGGRTEAFF
D: NA; V: TRBV28; J: TRBJ1-3; size: once; DNA: TGTGCCACAAACCCAGGGGACCACTCTGGAAACACCATATATTTT; CDR3: CATNPGDHSGNTIYF
D: NA; V: TRBV27; J: TRBJ2-2; size: NA; DNA: TGTGCCAGCAGTTTATTTGGGACCTACGCGAACACCGGGGAGCTGTTTTTT; CDR3: CASSLFGTYANTGELFF